This T cell receptor (beta chain) was sequenced in a study of blood T cells in healthy people across ages. Germline V gives CDR1 SEHNR, CDR2 FQNEAQ (reference sequence). Trimming pared 2 bases from V and 4 bases from J, leaving 11 bases between. The CDR3 has 14 amino acids. Sample-barcoded 5' priming and a J-beta primer mix drove a second PCR of roughly 7 to 11 cycles. At least 2.5 million CDR3-containing paired-end reads were obtained per sample. TCRdb re-analysed the 5' RACE reads in MiXCR, keeping a single row per CDR3 protein. Of around 500,000 distinct CDR3 sequences in the sample, about 45% were seen once. Individuals who donated were healthy Caucasians from Russia aged roughly 6 to 90.

The chain carries TRBV7-9 and TRBJ1-1; D not certain. The sample was blood. This TCR was sampled from a man older than 75 in good health. The DNA of the CDR3 is TGTGCCAGCAGCTTACTTACCAGCTCCACTGAAGCTTTCTTT. Its translation is CASSLLTSSTEAFF.